This note documents a single TCR beta chain sequence. The target antigen is unknown. V dropped 1 base and J dropped 0; count of bases not matched to a gene: 10. Per the germline V gene, CDR1 is LGHNA and CDR2 is YNFKEQ. The CDR3 totals 19 residues. These data are taken from a study of blood T cells in healthy people across ages. The use of a sample-barcoded 5' primer and a J-beta primer mix characterized a second PCR of about 7 to 12 cycles. TCRdb reprocessed the 5' RACE reads with MiXCR, giving one entry per CDR3 protein. The data hold 1.4 million to 1.5 million distinct CDR3 sequences, with roughly 40% observed a single time. Study-level findings and limits: Those diversity estimates obtained from one million T cells were thought to be underestimates.

This clonotype originated in a woman between 18 and 30 years old in good health. The chain recombines TRBV4-2 with TRBJ1-5, with TRBD1 matching 9 bases. Sequenced input: blood. CDR3 amino acids: CASSQVGTGSHYSNQPQHF. CDR3 nucleotides: TGTGCCAGCAGCCAAGTGGGGACAGGGTCCCATTATAGCAATCAGCCCCAGCATTTT.